The rows below give T cell receptor beta chains drawn from one sample of a study of shared clonotypes between healthy human individuals. Libraries were prepared by immunoSEQ multiplex PCR; TCRdb keeps only in-frame clonotypes and omits some of them. The data show over 1.5 million clones, with 95% to 99% seen just once and about 0.42% held by the top ten. Sequencing was performed on naive CD4+ T cells sorted from blood. Receptors were obtained from a man under 40 in good health. Both conserved end residues are part of each CDR3.

V gene,J gene,CDR3 protein
TRBV19,TRBJ2-2,CASSSEYPNTGELFF
TRBV19,TRBJ1-2,CASRIYYGYTF
TRBV13,TRBJ2-7,CASSLVREGVREQYF
TRBV5-1,TRBJ2-7,CASSPQGPDRFYEQYF
TRBV5-6,TRBJ2-7,CASRYRASGNYEQYF
TRBV19,TRBJ2-2,CATGTKLSGELFF
TRBV5-1,TRBJ2-5,CASTGGLAGQETQYF
TRBV30,TRBJ2-1,CAWSVRQGPYNEQFF
TRBV29-1,TRBJ2-6,CSVEGRGQNVLTF
TRBV6-5,TRBJ1-2,CTSSSDFRGYGYTF
TRBV10-3,TRBJ2-7,CAIGQQDKGGNEQYF
TRBV19,TRBJ2-7,CASRQDPQSYEQYF
TRBV18,TRBJ2-4,CASSPGGGASKNIQYF
TRBV30,TRBJ2-7,CAWSPPSQTQYF
TRBV11-2,TRBJ2-3,CASTGRLAGFTDTQYF
TRBV2,TRBJ2-1,CASSEASANVQFF
TRBV2,TRBJ2-3,CARDTSGSGDTQYF
TRBV7-8,TRBJ2-3,CASSPFTAGGPTDTQYF
TRBV11-2,TRBJ2-7,CASSSSGQGSYEQYF
TRBV5-5,TRBJ2-7,CASSRSSLAGESYEQYF
TRBV5-4,TRBJ1-3,CASSRASSGNTIYF
TRBV5-3,TRBJ2-5,CARSAGLKRRTQYF
TRBV7-2,TRBJ2-7,CASSIENLSYEQYF
TRBV2,TRBJ1-5,CASRLPGRRGNQPQHF
TRBV18,TRBJ2-3,CASSPLNVGGDTQYF
TRBV19,TRBJ2-1,CASQGELTYNEQFF
TRBV20-1,TRBJ2-3,CSATFTDTQYF
TRBV29-1,TRBJ1-2,CSVVRGENYGYTF
TRBV2,TRBJ1-5,CASGAEVWPQHF
TRBV14,TRBJ2-3,CASSAGVEQYF
TRBV7-2,TRBJ2-7,CASSLEIGRVEQYF
TRBV5-1,TRBJ1-4,CASSLSGSGKLFF
TRBV28,TRBJ1-4,CASSSYQTGLDEKLFF
TRBV30,TRBJ2-4,CAWSAGVTWAKNIQYF
TRBV19,TRBJ2-1,CASSIVSRFGNEQFF
TRBV9,TRBJ2-3,CASSPRAVATDTQYF
TRBV13,TRBJ2-7,CASSFPLAGNNEQYF
TRBV4-3,TRBJ1-1,CASSLQGGVSTEAFF
TRBV11-1,TRBJ2-2,CASSLSAAGELFF
TRBV2,TRBJ2-7,CASSSSGSPYEQYF